This T cell receptor (beta chain) stems from a study of blood T cell repertoires in COVID-19. In the study overall: Collection of acute and convalescent COVID-19 samples took place in the United States, Italy and Spain. Sources were T cells, B-cell-depleted T cells, or PBMCs; the material itself was cDNA or gDNA.

As to this clone: Relative to the germline gene, one junction end is altered; a read error may explain this.

The Seattle patients joined while their infection was active and were tracked longitudinally afterward. Method: immunoSEQ multiplex PCR; TCRdb's copy keeps in-frame clones and lacks some. This table has 120,000 to 150,000 clones, around 87% appearing once. Germline V CDR1 and CDR2: SGHNT, YENEEA. The length of the CDR3 is 15 residues. Specimen: peripheral blood. This chain connects TRBV11-3 to TRBJ2-3; 7 nucleotides align to TRBD2. This TCR came from a man aged 18 to 29 with COVID-19, enrolled during active disease. CDR3 sequence reads: CASSLERGRTDTQYF. CDR3 nucleotides: TGTGCCAGCAGCCTAGAGCGGGGCCGCACAGATACGCAGTATTTT.